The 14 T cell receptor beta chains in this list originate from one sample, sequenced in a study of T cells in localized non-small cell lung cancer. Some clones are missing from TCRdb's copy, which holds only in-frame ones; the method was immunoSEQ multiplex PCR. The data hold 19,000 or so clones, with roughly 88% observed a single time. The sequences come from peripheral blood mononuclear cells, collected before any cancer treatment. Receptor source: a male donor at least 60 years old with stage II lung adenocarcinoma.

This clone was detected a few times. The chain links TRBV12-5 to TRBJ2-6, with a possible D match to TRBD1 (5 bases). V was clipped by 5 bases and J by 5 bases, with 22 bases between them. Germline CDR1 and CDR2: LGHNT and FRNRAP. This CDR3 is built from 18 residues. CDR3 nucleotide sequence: TGTGCTAGTGGTACTTGGAGTGCAGGACAAAGTCGGGCCAACGTCCTGACTTTC. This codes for CASGTWSAGQSRANVLTF.

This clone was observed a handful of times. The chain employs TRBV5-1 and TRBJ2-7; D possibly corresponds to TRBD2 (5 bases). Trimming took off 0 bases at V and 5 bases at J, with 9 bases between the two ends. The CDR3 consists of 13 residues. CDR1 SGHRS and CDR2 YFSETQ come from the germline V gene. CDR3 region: CASSLAAANEQYF. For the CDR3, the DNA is TGCGCCAGCAGCTTGGCAGCGGCCAACGAGCAGTACTTC.

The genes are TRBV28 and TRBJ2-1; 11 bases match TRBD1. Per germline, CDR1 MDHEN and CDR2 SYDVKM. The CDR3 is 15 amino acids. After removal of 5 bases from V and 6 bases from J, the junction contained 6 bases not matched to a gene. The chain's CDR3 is CASSVTGTGGNEQFF. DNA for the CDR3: TGTGCCAGCAGTGTTACCGGGACAGGGGGCAATGAGCAGTTCTTC.

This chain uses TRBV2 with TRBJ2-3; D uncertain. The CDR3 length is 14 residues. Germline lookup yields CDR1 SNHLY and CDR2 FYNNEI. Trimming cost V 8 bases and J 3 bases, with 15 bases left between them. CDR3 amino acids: CASGWTSVTDTQYF. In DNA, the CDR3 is TGTGCCAGCGGGTGGACCTCCGTTACAGATACGCAGTATTTT.

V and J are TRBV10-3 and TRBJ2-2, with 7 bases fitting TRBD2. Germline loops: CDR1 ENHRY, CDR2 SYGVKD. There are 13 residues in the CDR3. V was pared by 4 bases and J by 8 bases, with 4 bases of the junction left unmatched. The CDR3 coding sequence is TGTGCCATCAGTGGGGACTACTTAGGGGAGCTGTTTTTT. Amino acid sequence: CAISGDYLGELFF.

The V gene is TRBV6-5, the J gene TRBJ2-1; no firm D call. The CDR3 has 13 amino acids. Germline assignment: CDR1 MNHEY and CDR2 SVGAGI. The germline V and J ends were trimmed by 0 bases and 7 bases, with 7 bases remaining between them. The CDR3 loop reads CASSYSPLNEQFF. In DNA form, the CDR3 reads TGTGCCAGCAGTTACTCACCGCTTAATGAGCAGTTCTTC.

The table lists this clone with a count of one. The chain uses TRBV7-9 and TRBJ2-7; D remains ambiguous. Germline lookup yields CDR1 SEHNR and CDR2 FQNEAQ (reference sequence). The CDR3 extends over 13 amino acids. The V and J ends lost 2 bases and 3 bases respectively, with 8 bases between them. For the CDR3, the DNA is TGTGCCAGCAGCTTACCTGGGGTCTACGAGCAGTACTTC. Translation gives CASSLPGVYEQYF.

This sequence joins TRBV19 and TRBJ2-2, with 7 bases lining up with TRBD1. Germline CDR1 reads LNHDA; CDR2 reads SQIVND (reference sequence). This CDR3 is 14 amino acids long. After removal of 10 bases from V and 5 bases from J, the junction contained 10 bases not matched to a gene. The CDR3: CATLNRGSTGELFF. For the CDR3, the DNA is TGTGCCACCCTTAACAGGGGAAGTACCGGGGAGCTGTTTTTT.

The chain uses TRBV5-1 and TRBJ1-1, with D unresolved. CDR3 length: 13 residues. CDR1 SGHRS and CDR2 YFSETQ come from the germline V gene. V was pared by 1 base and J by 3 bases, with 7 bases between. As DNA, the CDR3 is TGCGCCAGCAGCTTGAAGGGAGACACTGAAGCTTTCTTT. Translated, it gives CASSLKGDTEAFF.

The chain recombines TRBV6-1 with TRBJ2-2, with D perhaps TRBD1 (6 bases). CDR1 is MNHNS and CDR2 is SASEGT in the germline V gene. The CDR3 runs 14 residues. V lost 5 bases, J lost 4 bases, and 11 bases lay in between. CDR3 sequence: CASSPSRGTGELFF. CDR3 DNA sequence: TGTGCCAGCAGTCCCTCCAGGGGCACCGGGGAGCTGTTTTTT.

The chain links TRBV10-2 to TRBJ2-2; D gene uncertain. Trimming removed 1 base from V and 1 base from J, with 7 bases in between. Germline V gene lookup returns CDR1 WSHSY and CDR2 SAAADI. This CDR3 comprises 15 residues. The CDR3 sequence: CASSELKQNTGELFF. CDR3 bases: TGCGCCAGCAGTGAGTTGAAGCAGAACACCGGGGAGCTGTTTTTT.

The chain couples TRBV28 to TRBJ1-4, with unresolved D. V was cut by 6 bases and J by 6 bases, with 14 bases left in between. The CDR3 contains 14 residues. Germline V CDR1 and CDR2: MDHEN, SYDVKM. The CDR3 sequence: CASSVTAIHEKLFF. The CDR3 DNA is TGTGCCAGCAGCGTGACTGCTATTCATGAAAAACTGTTTTTT.

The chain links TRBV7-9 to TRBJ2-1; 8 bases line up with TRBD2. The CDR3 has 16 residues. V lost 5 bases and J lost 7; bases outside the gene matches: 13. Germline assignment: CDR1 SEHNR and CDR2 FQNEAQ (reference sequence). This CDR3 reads CASSLGLAQARNEQFF. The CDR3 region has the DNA TGTGCCAGCAGCCTAGGACTAGCCCAAGCCAGAAATGAGCAGTTCTTC. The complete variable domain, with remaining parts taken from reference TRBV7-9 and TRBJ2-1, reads DTGVSQNPRHKITKRGQNVTFRCDPISEHNRLYWYRQTLGQGPEFLTYFQNEAQLEKSRLLSDRFSAERPKGSFSTLEIQRTEQGDSAMYLCASSLGLAQARNEQFFGPGTRLTVL.

The CDR3 DNA is TGTGCCAGTACAGGGCGGTACAATGAGCAGTTCTTC. It specifies CASTGRYNEQFF. V gene TRBV6-5 combines with J gene TRBJ2-1; tentatively, D is TRBD1 (6 bases). Germline lookup yields CDR1 MNHEY and CDR2 SVGAGI. The CDR3 has 12 amino acids. With 9 bases removed from V and 4 bases from J, the gap between germline ends came to 10 bases.